This T cell receptor beta chain came from a study of PD-L1 blockade in urothelial cancer. Study-level background: Dosed intravenously at 1,200 mg every 3 weeks, atezolizumab was initiated by patients around 2014.

Sequencing was performed with immunoSEQ multiplex PCR; in TCRdb, only in-frame clones are kept and a portion is missing. This table holds fewer than 30,000 clones, almost 85% found once. The CDR3 extends over 13 amino acids. The germline V and J ends were trimmed by 7 bases and 5 bases, with 14 bases remaining between them. Germline values: CDR1 SNHLY, CDR2 FYNNEI. This clone was detected a few times. The sample here was PBMCs, taken around atezolizumab (anti-PD-L1) treatment. This TCR derives from a man between 65 and 85 years old with urothelial cancer. The chain carries TRBV2 and TRBJ2-5; the D is unclear. The DNA for the CDR3 is TGTGCCAGCATGAAAGAAGCTTGGGAGACCCAGTACTTC. This gives the protein CASMKEAWETQYF.